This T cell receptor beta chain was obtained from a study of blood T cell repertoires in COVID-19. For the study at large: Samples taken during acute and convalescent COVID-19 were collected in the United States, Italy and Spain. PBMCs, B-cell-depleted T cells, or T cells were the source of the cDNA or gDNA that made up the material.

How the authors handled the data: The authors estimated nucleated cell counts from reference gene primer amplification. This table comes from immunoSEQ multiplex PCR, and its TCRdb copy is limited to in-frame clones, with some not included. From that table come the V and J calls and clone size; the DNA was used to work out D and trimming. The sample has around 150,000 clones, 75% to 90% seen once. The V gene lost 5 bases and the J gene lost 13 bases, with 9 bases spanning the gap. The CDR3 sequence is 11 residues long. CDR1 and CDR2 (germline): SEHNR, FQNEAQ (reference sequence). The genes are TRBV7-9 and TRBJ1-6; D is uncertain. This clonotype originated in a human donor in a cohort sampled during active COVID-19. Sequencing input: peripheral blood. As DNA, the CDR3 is TGTGCCAGCAGCCCAACCGGGCCCCTCCACTTT. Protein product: CASSPTGPLHF.